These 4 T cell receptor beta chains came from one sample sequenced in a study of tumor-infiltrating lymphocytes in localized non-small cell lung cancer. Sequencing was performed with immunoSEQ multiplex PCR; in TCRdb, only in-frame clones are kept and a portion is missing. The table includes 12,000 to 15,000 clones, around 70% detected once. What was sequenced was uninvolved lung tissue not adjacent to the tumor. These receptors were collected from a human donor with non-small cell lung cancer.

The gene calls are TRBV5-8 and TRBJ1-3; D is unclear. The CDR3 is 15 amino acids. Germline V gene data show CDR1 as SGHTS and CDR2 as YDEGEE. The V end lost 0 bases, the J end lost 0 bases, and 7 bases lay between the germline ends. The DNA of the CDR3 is TGTGCCAGCAGCTTGGGACGGAACTCTGGAAACACCATATATTTT. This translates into CASSLGRNSGNTIYF.

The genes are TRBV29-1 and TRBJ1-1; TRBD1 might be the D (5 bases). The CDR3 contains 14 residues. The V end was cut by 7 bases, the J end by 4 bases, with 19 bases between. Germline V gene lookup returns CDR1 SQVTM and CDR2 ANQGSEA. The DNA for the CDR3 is TGCAGCGCGGACCCCCGGGCCGGGGGCACTGAAGCTTTCTTT. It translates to CSADPRAGGTEAFF.

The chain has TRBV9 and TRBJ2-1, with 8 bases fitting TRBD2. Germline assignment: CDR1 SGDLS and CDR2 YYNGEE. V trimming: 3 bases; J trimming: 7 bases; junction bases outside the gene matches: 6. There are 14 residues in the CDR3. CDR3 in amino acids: CASSASGRTNEQFF. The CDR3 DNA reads TGTGCCAGCAGCGCTAGCGGGCGGACTAATGAGCAGTTCTTC.

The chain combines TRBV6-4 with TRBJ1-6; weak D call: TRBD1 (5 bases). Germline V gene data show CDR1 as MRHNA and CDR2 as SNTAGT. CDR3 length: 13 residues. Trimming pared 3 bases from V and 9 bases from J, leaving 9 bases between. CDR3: CASSEQGGSPLHF. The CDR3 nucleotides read TGTGCCAGCAGTGAGCAGGGTGGTTCACCCCTCCACTTT.